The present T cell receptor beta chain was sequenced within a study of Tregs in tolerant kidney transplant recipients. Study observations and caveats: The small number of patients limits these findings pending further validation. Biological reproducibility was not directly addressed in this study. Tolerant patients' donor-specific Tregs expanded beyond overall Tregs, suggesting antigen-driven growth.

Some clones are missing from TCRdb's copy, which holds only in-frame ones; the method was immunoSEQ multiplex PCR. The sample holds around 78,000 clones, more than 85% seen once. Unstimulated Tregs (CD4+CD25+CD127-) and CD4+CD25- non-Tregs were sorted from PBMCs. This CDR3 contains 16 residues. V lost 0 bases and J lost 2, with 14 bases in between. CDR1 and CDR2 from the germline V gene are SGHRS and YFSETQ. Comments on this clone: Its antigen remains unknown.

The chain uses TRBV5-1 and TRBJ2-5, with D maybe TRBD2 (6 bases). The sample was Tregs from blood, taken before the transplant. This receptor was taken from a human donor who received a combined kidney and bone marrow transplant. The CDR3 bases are TGCGCCAGCAGCTTGGTCGCCGGGAGCGAGCAAGAGACCCAGTACTTC. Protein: CASSLVAGSEQETQYF.